This entry concerns a single T cell receptor (beta chain). Its antigen is not identified. This sample is drawn from a study of radiotherapy plus CTLA-4 blockade in lung cancer. Study results and limitations: Reports identified early blood T cell clone dynamics, with interferon-beta, as the best response predictor.

There are 12 residues in the CDR3. Germline assignment: CDR1 SGHRS and CDR2 YFSETQ. Trimming removed 3 bases from V and 6 bases from J, with 9 bases in between. The method was immunoSEQ multiplex PCR; TCRdb's version includes in-frame clones alone and lacks a portion of them. The repertoire holds about 60,000 clones, with just over 75% as singletons. This TCR derives from a human donor with non-small cell lung cancer who had a partial response to radiotherapy plus ipilimumab. The chain combines TRBV5-1 with TRBJ1-2; D uncertain. Sequencing used peripheral blood, obtained from a patient treated with radiotherapy plus ipilimumab. CDR3 nucleotide sequence: TGCGCCAGCAGCTCTGAAAGCCATGGCTACACCTTC. Translated: CASSSESHGYTF.